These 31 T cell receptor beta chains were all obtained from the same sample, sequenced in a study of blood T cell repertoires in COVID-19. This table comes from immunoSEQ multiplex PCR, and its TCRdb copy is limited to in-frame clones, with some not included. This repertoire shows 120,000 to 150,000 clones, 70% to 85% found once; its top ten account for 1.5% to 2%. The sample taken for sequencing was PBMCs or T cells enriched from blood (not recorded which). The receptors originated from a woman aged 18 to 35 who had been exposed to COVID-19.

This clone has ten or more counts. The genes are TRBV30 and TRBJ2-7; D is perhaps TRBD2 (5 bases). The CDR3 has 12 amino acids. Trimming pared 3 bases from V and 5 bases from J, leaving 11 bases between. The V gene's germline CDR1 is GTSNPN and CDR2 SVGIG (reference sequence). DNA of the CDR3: TGTGCCTGGAGAAACGAGGGCCACGAGCAGTACTTC. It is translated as CAWRNEGHEQYF.

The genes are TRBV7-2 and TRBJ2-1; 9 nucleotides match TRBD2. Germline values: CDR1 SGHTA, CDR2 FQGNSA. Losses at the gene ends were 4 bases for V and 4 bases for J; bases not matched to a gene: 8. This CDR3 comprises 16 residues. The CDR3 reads CASSSSSGTRYNEQFF. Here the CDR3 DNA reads TGTGCCAGCAGCTCCTCTAGCGGGACAAGATACAATGAGCAGTTCTTC. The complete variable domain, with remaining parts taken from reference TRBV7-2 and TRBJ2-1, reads GAGVSQSPSNKVTEKGKDVELRCDPISGHTALYWYRQSLGQGLEFLIYFQGNSAPDKSGLPSDRFSAERTGGSVSTLTIQRTQQEDSAVYLCASSSSSGTRYNEQFFGPGTRLTVL.

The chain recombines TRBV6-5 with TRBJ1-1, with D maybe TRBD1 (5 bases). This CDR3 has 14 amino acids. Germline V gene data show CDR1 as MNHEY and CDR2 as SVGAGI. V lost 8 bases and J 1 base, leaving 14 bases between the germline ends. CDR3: CASAWGLANTEAFF. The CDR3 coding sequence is TGTGCCAGCGCTTGGGGACTGGCGAACACTGAAGCTTTCTTT.

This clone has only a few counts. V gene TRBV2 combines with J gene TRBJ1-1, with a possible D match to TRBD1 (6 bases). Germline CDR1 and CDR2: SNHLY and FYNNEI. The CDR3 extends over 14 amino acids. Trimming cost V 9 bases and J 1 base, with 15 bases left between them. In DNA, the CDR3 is TGTGCCAGTCGATACGGGACACAGAACACTGAAGCTTTCTTT. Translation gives CASRYGTQNTEAFF.

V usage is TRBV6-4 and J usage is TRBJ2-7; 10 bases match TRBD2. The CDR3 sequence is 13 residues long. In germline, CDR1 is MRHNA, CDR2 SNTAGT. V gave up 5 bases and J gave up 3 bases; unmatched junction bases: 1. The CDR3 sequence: CASSSSGGYEQYF. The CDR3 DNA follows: TGTGCCAGCAGTTCTAGCGGGGGCTACGAGCAGTACTTC.

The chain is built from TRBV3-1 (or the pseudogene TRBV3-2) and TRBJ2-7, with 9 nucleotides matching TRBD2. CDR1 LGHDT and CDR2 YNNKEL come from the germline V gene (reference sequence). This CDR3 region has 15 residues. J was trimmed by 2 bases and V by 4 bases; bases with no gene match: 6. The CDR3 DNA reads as TGTGCCAGCAGCCGAGGGACTAGCAGAGCCTACGAGCAGTACTTC. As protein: CASSRGTSRAYEQYF.

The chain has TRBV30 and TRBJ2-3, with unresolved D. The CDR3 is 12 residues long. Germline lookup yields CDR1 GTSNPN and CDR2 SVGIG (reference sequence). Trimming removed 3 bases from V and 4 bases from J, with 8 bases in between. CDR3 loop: CAWSPASDTQYF. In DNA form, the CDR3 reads TGTGCCTGGAGCCCCGCGTCAGATACGCAGTATTTT.

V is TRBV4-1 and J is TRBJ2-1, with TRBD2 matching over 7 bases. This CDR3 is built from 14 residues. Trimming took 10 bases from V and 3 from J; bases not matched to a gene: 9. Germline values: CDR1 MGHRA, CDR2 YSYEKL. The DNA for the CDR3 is TGCGCCACCAGTAGAGCGGGGAACTACAATGAGCAGTTCTTC. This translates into CATSRAGNYNEQFF.

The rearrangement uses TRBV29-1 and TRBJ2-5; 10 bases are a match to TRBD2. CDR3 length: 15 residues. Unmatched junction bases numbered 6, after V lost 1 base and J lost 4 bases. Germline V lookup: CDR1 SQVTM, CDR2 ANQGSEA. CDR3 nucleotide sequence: TGCAGCGTTGAAGGTATAGCGGGAGGAAGAGAGACCCAGTACTTC. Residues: CSVEGIAGGRETQYF.

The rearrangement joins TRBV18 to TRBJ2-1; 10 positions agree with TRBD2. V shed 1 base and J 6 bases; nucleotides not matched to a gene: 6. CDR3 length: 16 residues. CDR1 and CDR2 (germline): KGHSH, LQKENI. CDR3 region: CASSPQSGRAANEQFF. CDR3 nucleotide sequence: TGTGCCAGCTCACCACAGAGCGGGAGGGCCGCCAATGAGCAGTTCTTC.

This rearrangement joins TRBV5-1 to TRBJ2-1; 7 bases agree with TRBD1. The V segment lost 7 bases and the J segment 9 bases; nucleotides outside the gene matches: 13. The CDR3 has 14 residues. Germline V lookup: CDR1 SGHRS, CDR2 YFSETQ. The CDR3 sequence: CASAPRARDSEQFF. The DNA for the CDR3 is TGCGCCAGCGCTCCGAGGGCGAGGGACAGTGAGCAGTTCTTC. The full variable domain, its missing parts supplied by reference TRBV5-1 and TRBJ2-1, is KAGVTQTPRYLIKTRGQQVTLSCSPISGHRSVSWYQQTPGQGLQFLFEYFSETQRNKGNFPGRFSGRQFSNSRSEMNVSTLELGDSALYLCASAPRARDSEQFFGPGTRLTVL.

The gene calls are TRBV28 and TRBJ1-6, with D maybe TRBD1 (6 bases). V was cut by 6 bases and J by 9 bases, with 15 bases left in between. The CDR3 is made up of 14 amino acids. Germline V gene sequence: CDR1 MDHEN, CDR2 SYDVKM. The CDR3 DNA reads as TGTGCCAGCAGCTGGACCCGGGGGGCTTCACCCCTCCACTTT. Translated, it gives CASSWTRGASPLHF.

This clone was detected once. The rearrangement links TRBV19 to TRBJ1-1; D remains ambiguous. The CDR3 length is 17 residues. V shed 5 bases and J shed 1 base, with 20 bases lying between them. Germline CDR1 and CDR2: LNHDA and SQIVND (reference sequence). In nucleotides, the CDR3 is TGTGCCAGTAGTCCGCCGGGATCTCTGAGCGGGAACACTGAAGCTTTCTTT. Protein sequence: CASSPPGSLSGNTEAFF.

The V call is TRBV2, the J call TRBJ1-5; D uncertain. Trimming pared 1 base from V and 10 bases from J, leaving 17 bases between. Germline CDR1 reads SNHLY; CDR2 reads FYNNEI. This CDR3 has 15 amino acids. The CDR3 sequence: CASSEGAGFFRPQHF. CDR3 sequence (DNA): TGTGCCAGCAGTGAAGGGGCTGGGTTCTTTCGTCCCCAGCATTTT.

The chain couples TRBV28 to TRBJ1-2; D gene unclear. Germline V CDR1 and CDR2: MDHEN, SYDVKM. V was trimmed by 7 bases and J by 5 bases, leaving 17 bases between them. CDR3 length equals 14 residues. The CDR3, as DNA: TGTGCCAGCATAACTCCCACCGGTTCATATGGCTACACCTTC. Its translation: CASITPTGSYGYTF.

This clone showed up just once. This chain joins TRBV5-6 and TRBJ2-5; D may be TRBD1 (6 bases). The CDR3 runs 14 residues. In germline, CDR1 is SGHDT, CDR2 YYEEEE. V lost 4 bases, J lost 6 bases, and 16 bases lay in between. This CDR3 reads CASSGRGRQKTQYF. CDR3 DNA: TGTGCCAGCAGCGGCAGGGGTAGGCAGAAGACCCAGTACTTC.

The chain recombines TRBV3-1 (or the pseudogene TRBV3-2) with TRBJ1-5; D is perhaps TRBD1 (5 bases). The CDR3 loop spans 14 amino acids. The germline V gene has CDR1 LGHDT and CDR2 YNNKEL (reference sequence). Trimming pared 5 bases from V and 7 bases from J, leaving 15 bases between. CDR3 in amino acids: CASSGGRGAQPQHF. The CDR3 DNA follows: TGTGCCAGCAGCGGGGGGAGGGGCGCACAGCCCCAGCATTTT.

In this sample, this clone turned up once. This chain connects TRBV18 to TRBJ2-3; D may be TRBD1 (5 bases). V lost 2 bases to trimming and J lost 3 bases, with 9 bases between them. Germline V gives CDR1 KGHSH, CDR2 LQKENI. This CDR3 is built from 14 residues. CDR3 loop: CASSPTGPTDTQYF. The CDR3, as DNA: TGTGCCAGCTCACCAACAGGCCCAACAGATACGCAGTATTTT.

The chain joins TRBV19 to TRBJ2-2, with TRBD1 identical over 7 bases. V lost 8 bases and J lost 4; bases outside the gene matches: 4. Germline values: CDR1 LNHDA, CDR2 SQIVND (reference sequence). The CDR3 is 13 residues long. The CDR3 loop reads CASARQGTGELFF. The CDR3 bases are TGTGCCAGTGCCAGACAGGGCACCGGGGAGCTGTTTTTT.

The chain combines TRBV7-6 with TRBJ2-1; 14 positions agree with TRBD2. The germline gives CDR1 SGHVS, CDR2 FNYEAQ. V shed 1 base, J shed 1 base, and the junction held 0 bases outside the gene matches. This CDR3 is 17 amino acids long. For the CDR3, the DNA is TGTGCCAGCAGCTTAGGACTAGCGGGAGGGTCCTACAATGAGCAGTTCTTC. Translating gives CASSLGLAGGSYNEQFF. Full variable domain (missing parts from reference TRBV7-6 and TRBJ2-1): GAGVSQSPRYKVTKRGQDVALRCDPISGHVSLYWYRQALGQGPEFLTYFNYEAQQDKSGLPNDRFSAERPEGSISTLTIQRTEQRDSAMYRCASSLGLAGGSYNEQFFGPGTRLTVL.

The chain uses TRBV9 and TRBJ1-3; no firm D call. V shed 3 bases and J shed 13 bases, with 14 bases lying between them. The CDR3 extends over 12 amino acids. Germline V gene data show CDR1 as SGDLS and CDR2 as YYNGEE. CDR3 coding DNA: TGTGCCAGCAGCGCTGAAGCCCGGTGGATATATTTT. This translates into CASSAEARWIYF. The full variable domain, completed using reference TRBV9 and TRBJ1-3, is DSGVTQTPKHLITATGQRVTLRCSPRSGDLSVYWYQQSLDQGLQFLIQYYNGEERAKGNILERFSAQQFPDLHSELNLSSLELGDSALYFCASSAEARWIYFGEGSWLTVV.

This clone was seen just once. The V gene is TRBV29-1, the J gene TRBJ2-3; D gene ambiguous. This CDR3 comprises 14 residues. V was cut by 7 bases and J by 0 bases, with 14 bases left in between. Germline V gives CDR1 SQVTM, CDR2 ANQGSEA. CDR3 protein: CSADAGISTDTQYF. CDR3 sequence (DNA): TGCAGCGCGGACGCAGGTATTAGCACAGATACGCAGTATTTT.

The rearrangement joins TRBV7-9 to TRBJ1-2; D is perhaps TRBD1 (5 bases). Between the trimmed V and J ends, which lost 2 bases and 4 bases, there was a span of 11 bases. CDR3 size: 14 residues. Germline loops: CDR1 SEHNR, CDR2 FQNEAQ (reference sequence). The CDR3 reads CASSLKEGLYGYTF. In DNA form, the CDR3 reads TGTGCCAGCAGCTTAAAGGAGGGGCTCTATGGCTACACCTTC.

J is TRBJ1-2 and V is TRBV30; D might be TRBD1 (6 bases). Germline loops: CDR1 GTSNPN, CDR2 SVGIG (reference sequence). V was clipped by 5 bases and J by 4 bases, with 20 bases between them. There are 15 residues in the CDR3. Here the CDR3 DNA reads TGTGCCTGGGAAATTGAGACAGGAAGCTTCTATGGCTACACCTTC. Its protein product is CAWEIETGSFYGYTF.

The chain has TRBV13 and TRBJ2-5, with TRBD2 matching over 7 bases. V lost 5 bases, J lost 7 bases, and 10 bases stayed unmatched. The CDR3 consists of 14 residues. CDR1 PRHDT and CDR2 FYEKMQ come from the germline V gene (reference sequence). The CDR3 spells CASSRDEGRVTQYF. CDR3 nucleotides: TGTGCCAGCAGCCGAGATGAGGGGAGGGTGACCCAGTACTTC.

The CDR3 DNA reads as TGTGCCAGTAGTATTACACTCGGGGACAGCCCTCGGAACACTGAAGCTTTCTTT. Translating gives CASSITLGDSPRNTEAFF. This chain links TRBV19 with TRBJ1-1; TRBD1 matches 7 bases. V lost 3 bases, J lost 1 base, and 14 bases stayed unmatched. Germline assignment: CDR1 LNHDA and CDR2 SQIVND (reference sequence). This CDR3 region has 18 residues.

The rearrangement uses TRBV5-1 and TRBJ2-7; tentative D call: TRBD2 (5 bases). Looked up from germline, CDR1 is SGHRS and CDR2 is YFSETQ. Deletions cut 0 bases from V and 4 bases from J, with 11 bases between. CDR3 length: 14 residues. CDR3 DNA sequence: TGCGCCAGCAGCTTGGAAGGGAGACCTTACGAGCAGTACTTC. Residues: CASSLEGRPYEQYF. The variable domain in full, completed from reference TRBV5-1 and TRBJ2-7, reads KAGVTQTPRYLIKTRGQQVTLSCSPISGHRSVSWYQQTPGQGLQFLFEYFSETQRNKGNFPGRFSGRQFSNSRSEMNVSTLELGDSALYLCASSLEGRPYEQYFGPGTRLTVT.

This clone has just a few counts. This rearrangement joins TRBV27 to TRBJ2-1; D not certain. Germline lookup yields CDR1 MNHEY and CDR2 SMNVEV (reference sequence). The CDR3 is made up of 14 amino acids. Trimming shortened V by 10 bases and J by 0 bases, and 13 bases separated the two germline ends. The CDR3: CATSRLSSYNEQFF. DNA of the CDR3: TGTGCCACCTCGCGCTTGAGCTCCTACAATGAGCAGTTCTTC.

The CDR3 loop is CAIRGAGRHPFRSTEAFF. CDR3 DNA sequence: TGTGCCATCAGGGGGGCCGGGAGGCACCCCTTTCGGAGTACTGAAGCTTTCTTT. V usage is TRBV10-3 and J usage is TRBJ1-1; maybe TRBD1 (6 bases). The CDR3 totals 18 residues. Looked up from germline, CDR1 is ENHRY and CDR2 is SYGVKD. V lost 6 bases and J 5 bases, leaving 28 bases between the germline ends.

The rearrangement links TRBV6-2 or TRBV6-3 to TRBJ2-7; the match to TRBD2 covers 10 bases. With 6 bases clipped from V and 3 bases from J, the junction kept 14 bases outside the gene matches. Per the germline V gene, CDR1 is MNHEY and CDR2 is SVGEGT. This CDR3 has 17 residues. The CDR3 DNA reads TGTGCCAGCAGCTCCCTCCGTACTAGCGGGACATACTACGAGCAGTACTTC. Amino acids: CASSSLRTSGTYYEQYF.

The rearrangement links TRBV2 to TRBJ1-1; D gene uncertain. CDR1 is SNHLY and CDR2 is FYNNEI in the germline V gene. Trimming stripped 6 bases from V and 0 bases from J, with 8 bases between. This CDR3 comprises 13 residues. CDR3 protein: CASSTALNTEAFF. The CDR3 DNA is TGTGCCAGCAGCACAGCATTGAACACTGAAGCTTTCTTT.